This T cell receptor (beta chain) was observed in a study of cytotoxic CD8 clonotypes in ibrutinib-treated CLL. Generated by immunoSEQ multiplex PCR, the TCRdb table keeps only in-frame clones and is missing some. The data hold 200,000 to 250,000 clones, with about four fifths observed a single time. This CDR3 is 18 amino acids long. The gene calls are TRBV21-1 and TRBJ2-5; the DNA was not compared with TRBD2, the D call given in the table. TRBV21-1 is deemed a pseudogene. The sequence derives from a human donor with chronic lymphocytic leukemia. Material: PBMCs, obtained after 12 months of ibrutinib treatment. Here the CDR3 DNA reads TGTGCCAGCAGCAAAGGGCCGGGACTGAGGGGACACCAAGAGACCCAGTACTTC. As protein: CASSKGPGLRGHQETQYF.